The rows below give T cell receptor beta chains drawn from one sample of a study of shared clonotypes between healthy human individuals. The protocol was immunoSEQ multiplex PCR, while the TCRdb copy is restricted to in-frame clones and leaves out a portion. The sample holds approximately 2.5 million clones, 90% to 95% seen once. The sequenced sample was naive CD4+ T cells from PBMCs. The origin of the receptors is a man aged 18 to 35 in good health. Some clones in this sample may be carry-over from other donors' samples. The CDR3 runs from the conserved cysteine through the conserved F or W. A D gene is named only where the DNA matches it firmly. Clone size, where shown, is once, few, many, or a class for clones that have expanded.

D gene	V gene	J gene	clone size	CDR3 protein	CDR3 DNA
-	TRBV2	TRBJ2-1	once	CASTTYNEQFF	TGTGCCAGCACCACTTACAATGAGCAGTTCTTC
-	TRBV28	TRBJ2-3	-	CASSFWDSYTDTQYF	TGTGCCAGCAGTTTTTGGGACTCCTACACAGATACGCAGTATTTT
TRBD2	TRBV6-5	TRBJ2-3	-	CASSTAGGEGDTQYF	TGTGCCAGCAGTACAGCGGGAGGTGAAGGAGATACGCAGTATTTT
TRBD1	TRBV10-3	TRBJ2-3	-	CATTGRGQGANTDTQYF	TGTGCCACCACCGGACGGGGGCAGGGGGCTAATACAGATACGCAGTATTTT
TRBD1	TRBV29-1	TRBJ1-2	-	CSVGGQGTYGYTF	TGCAGCGTCGGCGGACAGGGCACCTATGGCTACACCTTC
-	TRBV9	TRBJ1-2	-	CASSVSARSRYGYTF	TGTGCCAGCAGCGTATCGGCCCGGAGTCGTTATGGCTACACCTTC
TRBD1	TRBV7-9	TRBJ2-7	-	CASSTGQTNEQYF	TGTGCCAGCAGCACGGGACAGACCAACGAGCAGTACTTC
TRBD2	TRBV5-1	TRBJ2-3	-	CASSLLANTDTQYF	TGCGCCAGCAGCTTACTAGCGAACACAGATACGCAGTATTTT
-	TRBV2	TRBJ1-4	-	CASSDGRANEKLFF	TGTGCCAGCAGTGATGGGAGGGCTAATGAAAAACTGTTTTTT
-	TRBV7-2	TRBJ2-1	-	CASSLAAFSVRLGSYNEQFF	TGTGCCAGCAGCTTAGCGGCATTTAGCGTCCGTTTGGGCTCCTACAATGAGCAGTTCTTC
-	TRBV9	TRBJ2-7	-	CASSVEAVSYEQYF	TGTGCCAGCAGCGTAGAGGCAGTGTCCTACGAGCAGTACTTC
-	TRBV27	TRBJ2-2	few	CASSIGTGELFF	TGTGCCAGCAGCATAGGAACCGGGGAGCTGTTTTTT
-	TRBV2	TRBJ1-4	-	CASSDSRWGEKLFF	TGTGCCAGCAGTGATAGCAGGTGGGGCGAAAAACTGTTTTTT
-	TRBV11-2	TRBJ2-7	-	CASSAGHGDYEQYF	TGTGCCAGCAGCGCGGGACATGGAGACTACGAGCAGTACTTC
-	TRBV29-1	TRBJ2-3	-	CSAKKEIAADTQYF	TGCAGCGCAAAAAAAGAAATAGCGGCGGATACGCAGTATTTT
-	TRBV11-2	TRBJ2-5	-	CASSLNNREETQYF	TGTGCCAGCAGCCTCAATAACAGGGAAGAGACCCAGTACTTC
TRBD2	TRBV5-4	TRBJ2-1	-	CASSLSGGDYNEQFF	TGTGCCAGCAGCTTGTCCGGGGGGGATTACAATGAGCAGTTCTTC
-	TRBV7-8	TRBJ1-5	-	CASSLVNREINQPQHF	TGTGCCAGCAGCTTAGTTAACAGGGAGATTAATCAGCCCCAGCATTTT
TRBD1	TRBV28	TRBJ2-7	-	CASSLPGQINSYEQYF	TGTGCCAGCAGTTTACCGGGACAGATAAATTCCTACGAGCAGTACTTC
-	TRBV5-1	TRBJ2-5	once	CASSGPLGVQETQYF	TGCGCCAGCAGCGGCCCACTGGGGGTACAAGAGACCCAGTACTTC
-	TRBV12-5	TRBJ2-3	-	CASGPQENTDTQYF	TGTGCTAGTGGTCCGCAGGAAAACACAGATACGCAGTATTTT
TRBD2	TRBV5-1	TRBJ2-1	-	CASTNGGTSGTRSSYNEQFF	TGCGCCAGCACCAATGGAGGGACTAGCGGGACAAGGAGCTCCTACAATGAGCAGTTCTTC
-	TRBV28	TRBJ2-7	-	CASSQMGASSYEQYF	TGTGCCAGCAGTCAAATGGGGGCCTCCTCCTACGAGCAGTACTTC